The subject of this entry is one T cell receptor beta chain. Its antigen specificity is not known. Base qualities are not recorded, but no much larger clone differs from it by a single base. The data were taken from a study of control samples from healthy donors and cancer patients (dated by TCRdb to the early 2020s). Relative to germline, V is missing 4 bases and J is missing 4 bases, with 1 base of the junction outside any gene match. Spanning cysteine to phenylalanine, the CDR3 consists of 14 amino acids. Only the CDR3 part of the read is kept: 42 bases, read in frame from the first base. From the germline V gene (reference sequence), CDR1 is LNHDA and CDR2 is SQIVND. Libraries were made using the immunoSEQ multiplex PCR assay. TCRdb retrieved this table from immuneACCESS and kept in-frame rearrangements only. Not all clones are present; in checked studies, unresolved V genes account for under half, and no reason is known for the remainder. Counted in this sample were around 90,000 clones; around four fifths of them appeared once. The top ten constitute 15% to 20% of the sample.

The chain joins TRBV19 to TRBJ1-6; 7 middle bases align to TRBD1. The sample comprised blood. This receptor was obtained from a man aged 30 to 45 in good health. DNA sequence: TGTGCCAGTAGTACGGGACAGTATAATTCACCCCTCCACTTT. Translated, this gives CASSTGQYNSPLHF.